This T cell receptor (beta chain) was found in a study of T cells in Graves' hyperthyroidism and ophthalmopathy. Using RNA transcripts as the source, TCR beta CDR3 regions were amplified. Initially, a first-round RT-PCR of the TCR CDR3 employed the HTBI primer set. MiXCR, run by TCRdb on the multiplex PCR reads, gives a single entry per CDR3 protein. Among approximately 490,000 distinct CDR3 sequences listed, about 22% were seen once. The V and J ends lost 3 bases and 0 bases respectively, with 5 bases between them. CDR1 and CDR2 (germline): ENHRY, SYGVKD. The CDR3 extends over 13 amino acids. Diagnosis rested on symptoms, serum thyroxine and TRAb, thyroid ultrasound, and orbital computed tomography.

V is TRBV10-3 and J is TRBJ2-5, with D possibly being TRBD2 (5 bases). The TCR sequence derives from a woman in her seventies with Graves' ophthalmopathy. Material for sequencing was blood. Here the CDR3 DNA reads TGTGCCATCAGTGACGGGGACCAAGAGACCCAGTACTTC. Protein product: CAISDGDQETQYF.